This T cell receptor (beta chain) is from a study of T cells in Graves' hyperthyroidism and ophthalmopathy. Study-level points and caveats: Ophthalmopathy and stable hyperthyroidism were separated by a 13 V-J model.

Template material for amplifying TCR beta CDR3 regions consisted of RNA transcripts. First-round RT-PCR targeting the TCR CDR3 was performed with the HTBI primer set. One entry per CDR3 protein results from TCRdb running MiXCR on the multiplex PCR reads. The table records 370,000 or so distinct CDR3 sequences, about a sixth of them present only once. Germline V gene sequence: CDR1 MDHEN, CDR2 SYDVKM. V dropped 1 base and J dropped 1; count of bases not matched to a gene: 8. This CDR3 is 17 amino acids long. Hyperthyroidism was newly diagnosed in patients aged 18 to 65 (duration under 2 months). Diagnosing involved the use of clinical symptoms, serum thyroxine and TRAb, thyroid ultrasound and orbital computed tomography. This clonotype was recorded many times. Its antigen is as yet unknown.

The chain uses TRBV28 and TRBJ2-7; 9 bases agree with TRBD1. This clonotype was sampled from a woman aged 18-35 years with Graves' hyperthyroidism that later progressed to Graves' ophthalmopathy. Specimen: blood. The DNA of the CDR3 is TGTGCCAGCAGTTTATATGGGGGACAGGGCGGTTCCTACGAGCAGTACTTC. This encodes CASSLYGGQGGSYEQYF.